Sequencing of this T cell receptor (beta chain) was carried out in a study of response to subunit inactivated influenza vaccine. Study results and limitations: The authors suggested that every seasonal influenza vaccination recruits few new T cells.

There are 12 residues in the CDR3. In germline, CDR1 is GTSNPN, CDR2 SVGIG (reference sequence). The ends were cut back, 6 bases at V and 0 bases at J, with 9 bases in the middle. TCRdb re-called the RT-PCR reads with MiXCR, one entry per CDR3 protein. Of 250,000 to 350,000 distinct CDR3 sequences listed, about 20% are singletons. With regard to this clonotype: The antigen is not known.

This clonotype was sampled from a man in his fifties or sixties who received an inactivated influenza vaccine. This sample comprised PBMCs from blood, obtained less than 22 months after vaccination. The chain carries TRBV30 and TRBJ2-7; the D is unclear. CDR3 DNA: TGTGCCTGCCGCAGTTACTCCTACGAGCAGTACTTC. It codes for CACRSYSYEQYF.